The clone carrying this T cell receptor beta chain was seen repeatedly, ten times or more. Its antigen is unidentified. This specimen comes from a study of glioma-infiltrating T cells. Study results and limitations: Non-neoplastic patients had below-expected tissue-blood divergence, while all gliomas exceeded expectation.

V lost 6 bases to trimming and J lost 4 bases; unmatched junction nucleotides: 2. Germline V lookup: CDR1 SGHTA, CDR2 FQGNSA. The CDR3 is 13 amino acids. The iRepertoire nested amplicon-rescue multiplex PCR amplified TCR alpha and beta CDR3s from RNA. Tissue mRNA or PBMC total RNA, roughly 100-400 ng, went into one-step reverse transcription and amplification. TCRdb analysed the multiplex PCR reads with MiXCR anew, one entry per CDR3 protein. The sample holds some 85,000 distinct CDR3 sequences, 20% to 25% seen once. The source of this sequence is a human donor with low-grade glioma or glioblastoma, undergoing nonglioma brain surgery, or in good health (not recorded which). The V call is TRBV7-2, the J call TRBJ1-5, with 8 bases aligning to TRBD1. Material: glioma tissue, nonneoplastic brain tissue, or PBMCs (not recorded which). The CDR3 sequence is CASSRQGNQPQHF. The CDR3 DNA sequence: TGTGCCAGCAGTAGACAGGGGAATCAGCCCCAGCATTTT.